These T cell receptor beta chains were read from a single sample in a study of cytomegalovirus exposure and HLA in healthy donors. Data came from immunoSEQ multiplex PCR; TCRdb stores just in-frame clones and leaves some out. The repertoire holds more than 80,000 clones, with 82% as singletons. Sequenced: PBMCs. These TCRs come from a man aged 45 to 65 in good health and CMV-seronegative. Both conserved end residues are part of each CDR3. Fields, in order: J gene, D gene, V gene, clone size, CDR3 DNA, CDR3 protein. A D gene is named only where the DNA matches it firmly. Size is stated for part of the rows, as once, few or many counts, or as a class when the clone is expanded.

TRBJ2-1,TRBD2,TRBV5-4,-,TGTGCCAGCAGCTGGGGGAGGGGTAGAAATGAGCAGTTCTTC,CASSWGRGRNEQFF
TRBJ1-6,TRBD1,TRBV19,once,TGTGCCAGTAGTATTTCGGGACAGATAAATTCACCCCTCCACTTT,CASSISGQINSPLHF
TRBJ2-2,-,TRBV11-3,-,TGTGCCAGCTCACTGGAGACCGGGGAGCTGTTTTTT,CASSLETGELFF
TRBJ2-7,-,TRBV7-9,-,TGTGCCAGCAGCTTAGGCACGGCTAGGAACGAGCAGTACTTC,CASSLGTARNEQYF
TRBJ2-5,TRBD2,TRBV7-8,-,TGTGCCAGCAGCACGGGACTAGCGGGGGGTTTTCAAGAGACCCAGTACTTC,CASSTGLAGGFQETQYF
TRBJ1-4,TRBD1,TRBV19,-,TGTGCCAGTAGTGTGACAGGGCCTAATGAAAAACTGTTTTTT,CASSVTGPNEKLFF
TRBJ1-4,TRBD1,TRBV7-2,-,TGTGCCAGCAGCTCAGGAGGGGGCGTAGGGGAAAAACTGTTTTTT,CASSSGGGVGEKLFF
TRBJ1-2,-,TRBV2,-,TGTGCCAGCAGCGGGGGGGGGTCCCACCTAGGCTACACCTTC,CASSGGGSHLGYTF
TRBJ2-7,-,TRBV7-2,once,TGTGCCAGCAGCTTATCGACTAGTTTCAACGAGCAGTACTTC,CASSLSTSFNEQYF
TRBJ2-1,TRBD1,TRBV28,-,TGTGCCAGCAGTTTGATGGCGACAGGGGGAAGGAATGAGCAGTTCTTC,CASSLMATGGRNEQFF
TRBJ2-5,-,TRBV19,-,TGTGCCAGTAGTCTCCGGAGTGGATCCCAAGAGACCCAGTACTTC,CASSLRSGSQETQYF
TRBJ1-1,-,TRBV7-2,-,TGTGCCAGCAGGGGGGGGGAGGGCACTGAAGCTTTCTTT,CASRGGEGTEAFF
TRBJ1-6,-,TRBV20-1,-,TGCAGTGCCAAACAGAATTCACCCCTCCACTTT,CSAKQNSPLHF
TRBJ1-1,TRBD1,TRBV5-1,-,TGCGCCAGCAGCCCCATAGCCGGGACAGGGGTAGGAAGAGCTTTCTTT,CASSPIAGTGVGRAFF
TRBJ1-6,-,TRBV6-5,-,TGTGCCAGCAGTTACCAAGGGGCAGGAAATTCACCCCTCCACTTT,CASSYQGAGNSPLHF
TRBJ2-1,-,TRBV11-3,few,TGTGCCAGCAGCCAAGGATGGTTAGGGGTCAATGAGCAGTTCTTC,CASSQGWLGVNEQFF
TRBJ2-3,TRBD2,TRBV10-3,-,TGTGCCATCAGTGAGTCGATAGCGGGCCGCACAGATACGCAGTATTTT,CAISESIAGRTDTQYF
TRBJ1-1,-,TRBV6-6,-,TGTGCCAGCAGTTACGGAGGGTCGGGGGGCACTGAAGCTTTCTTT,CASSYGGSGGTEAFF
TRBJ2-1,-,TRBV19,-,TGTGCCAGTAACCATCGGGTCGGTGAGCAGTTCTTC,CASNHRVGEQFF
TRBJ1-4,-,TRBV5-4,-,TGTGCCAGCAGCTTCGGGGGGGTAGGAAAACTGTTTTTT,CASSFGGVGKLFF
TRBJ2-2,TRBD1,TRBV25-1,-,TGTGCCAGCGCGGGAACAGGGGGCACCGGGGAGCTGTTTTTT,CASAGTGGTGELFF
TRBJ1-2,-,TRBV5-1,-,TGCGCCAGCAGCTTGGTTTCCAGGGACTCTGGCTACACCTTC,CASSLVSRDSGYTF
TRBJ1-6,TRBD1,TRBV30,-,TGTGCCTGGAGCTTTAAAGCCCTGCCAGGGGGGAGATCACCCCTCCACTTT,CAWSFKALPGGRSPLHF
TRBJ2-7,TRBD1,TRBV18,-,TGTGCCAGCTCACCCGTCGACAGGGGAGCCACCTACGAGCAGTACTTC,CASSPVDRGATYEQYF
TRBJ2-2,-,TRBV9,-,TGTGCCAGCAGCGGGACAGCGAACACCGGGGAGCTGTTTTTT,CASSGTANTGELFF
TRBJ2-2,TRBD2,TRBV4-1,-,TGCGCCAGCAGCCAAGAGGCTAGCGGGGGTACCGGGGAGCTGTTTTTT,CASSQEASGGTGELFF
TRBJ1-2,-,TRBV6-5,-,TGTGCCAGCAAGGAGGGGGGGTATGGCTACACCTTC,CASKEGGYGYTF
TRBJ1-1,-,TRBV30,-,TGTGCCTGGAGTGTACTTGGGGGGAGAGGCACTGAAGCTTTCTTT,CAWSVLGGRGTEAFF
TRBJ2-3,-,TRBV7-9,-,TGTGCCAGCAGCTTAGCATCAGGGGTCAGCACAGATACGCAGTATTTT,CASSLASGVSTDTQYF
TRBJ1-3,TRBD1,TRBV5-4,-,TGTGCCAGCGGCAGGGGGGACTCTGGAAACACCATATATTTT,CASGRGDSGNTIYF
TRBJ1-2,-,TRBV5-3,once,TGTGCCAGAGCCGCCAAAGCGTGTGGCTACACCTTC,CARAAKACGYTF
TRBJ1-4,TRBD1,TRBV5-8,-,TGTGCCAGCAGCTCGGGACAGGGTAGGGAAAAACTGTTTTTT,CASSSGQGREKLFF
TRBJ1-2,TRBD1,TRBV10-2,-,TGCGCCAGCAGTGAGAACCCTGGACAGGGGGCCGATGGCTACACCTTC,CASSENPGQGADGYTF
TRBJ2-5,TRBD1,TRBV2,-,TGTGCCAGCGGGACAGGGATATTGGCCCAGTACTTC,CASGTGILAQYF
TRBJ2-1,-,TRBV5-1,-,TGCGCCAGCAGCTCCACAGGGGGGGACAATGAGCAGTTCTTC,CASSSTGGDNEQFF
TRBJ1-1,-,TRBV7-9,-,TGTTCCAGCTCCCCCCTGGGACACCTGGGCACTGAAGCTTTCTTT,CSSSPLGHLGTEAFF
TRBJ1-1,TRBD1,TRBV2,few,TGTGCCAGCAGCCCCACAGGGGTTAACACTGAAGCTTTCTTT,CASSPTGVNTEAFF
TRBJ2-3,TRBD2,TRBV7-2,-,TGTGCCAGCAGCACCGAGAGAGCGGGGGTTGCCTCGCAGTATTTT,CASSTERAGVASQYF
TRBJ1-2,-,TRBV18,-,TGTGCCAGCTCACCACGGGCAGCTAACTATGGCTACACCTTC,CASSPRAANYGYTF
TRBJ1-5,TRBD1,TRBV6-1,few,TGTGCCAGCAGTGGGACAGGGAGTCAGCCCCAGCATTTT,CASSGTGSQPQHF
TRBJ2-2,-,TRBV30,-,TGTGCCTGGAGTGAAAGACGGGGATACACCGGGGAGCTGTTTTTT,CAWSERRGYTGELFF
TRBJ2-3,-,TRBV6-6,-,TGTGCCAGCAGTCGAGACGGAGCTAGCACAGATACGCAGTATTTT,CASSRDGASTDTQYF
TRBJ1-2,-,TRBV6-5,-,TGTGCCAGCAGCCCATACGTCCCGGCAGGGGATGGCTACACCTTC,CASSPYVPAGDGYTF
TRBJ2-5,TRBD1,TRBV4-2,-,TGTGCCAGCAGCCAGGCTACAGGGGAAGAGACCCAGTACTTC,CASSQATGEETQYF
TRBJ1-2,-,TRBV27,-,TGTGCCAGCAGGGCCAGGGTGGCGGATGGCTACACCTTC,CASRARVADGYTF
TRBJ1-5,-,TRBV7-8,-,TGTGCCAGCAGCCCGGTGTATCAGCCCCAGCATTTT,CASSPVYQPQHF
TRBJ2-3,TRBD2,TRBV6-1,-,TGTGCCAGCAGGAGCGGGGGTGGAGCAGATACGCAGTATTTT,CASRSGGGADTQYF
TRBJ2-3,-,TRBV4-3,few,TGCGCCAGCGCCCCCAGAGCGACAGATACGCAGTATTTT,CASAPRATDTQYF
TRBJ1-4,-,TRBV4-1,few,TGCGCCAGCAGCCACGCTAAGGAGGGGAGAAAACTGTTTTTT,CASSHAKEGRKLFF
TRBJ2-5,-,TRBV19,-,TGTGCCAGTAGTCCGGGGGTAGGAGAGACCCAGTACTTC,CASSPGVGETQYF
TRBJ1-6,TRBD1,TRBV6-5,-,TGTGCCAGCAGTTACTCGGACAGGGGAAACAATTCACCCCTCCACTTT,CASSYSDRGNNSPLHF